These 4 T cell receptor beta chains were sequenced from one sample in a study of regulatory T cells in long-lasting Graves disease. In building TCR beta libraries, iRepertoire HTBI primers were used together with Arm-PCR of CDR3 regions. TCRdb itself ran the multiplex PCR reads through MiXCR, one entry per CDR3 protein. Among hundreds of thousands of distinct CDR3 sequences, 16% were seen once, and the ten largest hold roughly 29%. Time point described: newly diagnosed GD, antithyroid drugs for less than 3 months. PBMC-extracted RNA yielded the TCR library. The same data also contributed to another study, on T cells in Graves' hyperthyroidism and ophthalmopathy.

Here the sequenced sample was peripheral blood mononuclear cells (PBMCs), taken at new diagnosis, from a patient treated with antithyroid drugs. These receptors were taken from a man between 35 and 55 years old with Graves disease.

The rearrangement uses TRBV9 and TRBJ1-1; tentatively, D is TRBD1 (5 bases). CDR1 and CDR2 from the germline V gene are SGDLS and YYNGEE. The CDR3 consists of 15 residues. V lost 3 bases and J lost 3, with 15 bases in between. The DNA for the CDR3 is TGTGCCAGCAGCGGGGGAGTAGCGGGGCACACTGAAGCTTTCTTT. Amino acids: CASSGGVAGHTEAFF.

Comment on this clonotype: A single base separates this from a much larger clone, so it may be a read error. The chain couples TRBV18 to TRBJ1-4, with D maybe TRBD1 (6 bases). The CDR3 sequence is 16 residues long. CDR1 and CDR2 (germline): KGHSH, LQKENI. Trimming left V 1 base short and J 5 bases short, with 14 bases between. The CDR3 sequence is CASSPRESQGNEKLFF. CDR3 sequence (DNA): TGTGCCAGCTCACCACGGGAGTCGCAGGGGAATGAAAAACTGTTTTTT.

This clonotype was detected many times. The J gene is TRBJ2-7, the V gene TRBV6-5, with D possibly TRBD1 on 5 matching bases. V shed 0 bases and J shed 1 base, with 13 bases lying between them. Germline V lookup: CDR1 MNHEY, CDR2 SVGAGI. The CDR3 is made up of 16 amino acids. Here the CDR3 DNA reads TGTGCCAGCAGTTACTCGAATCGACAGCCTTCCTACGAGCAGTACTTC. Translation gives CASSYSNRQPSYEQYF.

This clonotype was seen a handful of times. The chain is built from TRBV10-2 and TRBJ1-6; tentatively, D is TRBD1 (5 bases). Trimming cost V 1 base and J 7 bases, with 5 bases left between them. Germline V gives CDR1 WSHSY, CDR2 SAAADI. The CDR3 extends over 13 amino acids. The CDR3: CASSEYRNSPLHF. The DNA of the CDR3 is TGCGCCAGCAGTGAGTACAGGAATTCACCCCTCCACTTT.